The subject of this entry is one T cell receptor beta chain. This entry comes from a study of blood T cell repertoires in COVID-19. The method was immunoSEQ multiplex PCR; TCRdb's version includes in-frame clones alone and lacks a portion of them. The top ten hold approximately 31% of the sample, which has under 120,000 clones, roughly nine tenths seen once. The sequence was obtained from a woman of 80 years or more with acute or convalescent COVID-19. The sequencing input was peripheral blood.

CDR3 protein: CASSPGQSSYNSPLHF. The CDR3 region has the DNA TGTGCCAGCAGCCCTGGACAGAGCTCCTATAATTCACCCCTCCACTTT. This chain joins TRBV7-9 and TRBJ1-6; D perhaps matches TRBD1 (6 bases). Per germline, CDR1 SEHNR and CDR2 FQNEAQ (reference sequence). V dropped 5 bases and J dropped 0 bases, with 11 bases sitting between them. CDR3 length: 16 residues.